This TCR beta chain was profiled in a study of OX40 agonist ivuxolimab in advanced cancers. Assay: immunoSEQ multiplex PCR; the TCRdb copy retains only in-frame clones and omits some. Found here are around 81,000 clones, under 90% of them singletons; the top ten hold around 6.6%. The germline V gene has CDR1 MNHEY and CDR2 SVGAGI. This CDR3 comprises 13 residues. Trimming removed 5 bases from V and 4 bases from J, with 9 bases in between. This rearrangement joins TRBV6-5 to TRBJ1-5, with D hard to call. This clonotype was obtained from an adult with an advanced solid tumor such as melanoma, head and neck, liver or kidney cancer. The sequencing here drew on CD4+ or CD8+ T cells sorted from blood, taken in a trial of the OX40 agonist ivuxolimab. CDR3 in amino acids: CASSPLVNQPQHF. The CDR3 nucleotides read TGTGCCAGCAGTCCATTGGTTAATCAGCCCCAGCATTTT.